Sequencing of this T cell receptor beta chain was carried out in a study of cytomegalovirus exposure and HLA in healthy donors. 60 Vbeta and 13 Jbeta primers were used in PCR. TCRdb's table, derived via immunoSEQ multiplex PCR, lists solely in-frame clones and lacks some. The sample consists of some 99,000 clones, approximately 73% of them appearing once. Worth noting for this clone: The antigen is undetermined.

CDR1 is MNHEY, CDR2 SVGAGI, per germline. The CDR3 covers 15 residues. Trimming took 5 bases from V and 3 from J; bases not matched to a gene: 2. General study findings and limits: Presence/absence analyses rested on an assumption that sequencing depth was roughly uniform across donors. Clonal expansion was found to be greater in HLA-associated TCR beta chains than in equally common others in a later analysis.

The chain carries TRBV6-5 and TRBJ1-4, with TRBD1 matching 11 bases. This receptor was obtained from a man between 35 and 55 years old in good health and CMV-seronegative. The sample comprised PBMCs. The CDR3 sequence: CASSRTGGSNEKLFF. As DNA, the CDR3 is TGTGCCAGCAGTCGGACAGGGGGCTCTAATGAAAAACTGTTTTTT.